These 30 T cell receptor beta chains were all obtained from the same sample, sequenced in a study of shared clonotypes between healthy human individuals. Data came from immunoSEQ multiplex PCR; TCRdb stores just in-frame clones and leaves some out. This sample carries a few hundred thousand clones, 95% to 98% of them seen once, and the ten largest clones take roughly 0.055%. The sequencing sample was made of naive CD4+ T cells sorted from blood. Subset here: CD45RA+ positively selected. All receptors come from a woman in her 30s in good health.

The CDR3 sequence is CASKGTYPKAFF. The CDR3 DNA reads as TGTGCCAGTAAGGGAACGTACCCGAAAGCTTTCTTT. This chain links TRBV19 with TRBJ1-1; unclear D gene. This CDR3 is 12 amino acids long. Germline V gene lookup returns CDR1 LNHDA and CDR2 SQIVND (reference sequence). Trimming left V 7 bases short and J 9 bases short, with 15 bases between.

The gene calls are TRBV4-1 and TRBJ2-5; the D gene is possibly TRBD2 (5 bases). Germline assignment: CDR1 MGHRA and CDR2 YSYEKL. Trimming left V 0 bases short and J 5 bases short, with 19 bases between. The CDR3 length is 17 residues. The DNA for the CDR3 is TGCGCCAGCAGCCAAGATGACCGGGAAGGGATTCGTGAGACCCAGTACTTC. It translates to CASSQDDREGIRETQYF.

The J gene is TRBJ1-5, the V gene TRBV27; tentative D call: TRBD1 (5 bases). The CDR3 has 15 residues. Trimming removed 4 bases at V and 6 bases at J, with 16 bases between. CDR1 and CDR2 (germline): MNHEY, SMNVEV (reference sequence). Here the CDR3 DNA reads TGTGCCAGCAGTTCTAGATCAGGGAGAGGTCAGCCCCAGCATTTT. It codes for CASSSRSGRGQPQHF.

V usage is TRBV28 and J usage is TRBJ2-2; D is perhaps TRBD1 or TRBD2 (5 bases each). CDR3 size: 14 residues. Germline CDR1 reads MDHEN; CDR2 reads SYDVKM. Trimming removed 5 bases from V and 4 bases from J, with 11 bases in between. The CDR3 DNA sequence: TGTGCCAGCAGTGAGGGGAAACGCACCGGGGAGCTGTTTTTT. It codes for CASSEGKRTGELFF.

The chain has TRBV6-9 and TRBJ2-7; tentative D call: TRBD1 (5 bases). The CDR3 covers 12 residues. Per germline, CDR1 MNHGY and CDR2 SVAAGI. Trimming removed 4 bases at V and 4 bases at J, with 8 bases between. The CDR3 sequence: CASSFDRYEQYF. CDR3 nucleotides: TGTGCCAGCAGTTTTGACAGATACGAGCAGTACTTC.

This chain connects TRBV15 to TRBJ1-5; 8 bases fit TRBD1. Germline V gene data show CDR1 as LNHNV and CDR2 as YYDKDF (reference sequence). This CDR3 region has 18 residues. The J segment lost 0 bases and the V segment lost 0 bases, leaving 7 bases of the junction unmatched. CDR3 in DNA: TGTGCCACCAGCAGAGATTGGGACAGGAGATATAGCAATCAGCCCCAGCATTTT. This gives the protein CATSRDWDRRYSNQPQHF.

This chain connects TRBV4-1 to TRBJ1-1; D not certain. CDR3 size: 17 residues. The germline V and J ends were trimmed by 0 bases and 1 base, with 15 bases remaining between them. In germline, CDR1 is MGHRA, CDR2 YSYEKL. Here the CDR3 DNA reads TGCGCCAGCAGCCAAGATCTAGCAGCCACTACGAACACTGAAGCTTTCTTT. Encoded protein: CASSQDLAATTNTEAFF.

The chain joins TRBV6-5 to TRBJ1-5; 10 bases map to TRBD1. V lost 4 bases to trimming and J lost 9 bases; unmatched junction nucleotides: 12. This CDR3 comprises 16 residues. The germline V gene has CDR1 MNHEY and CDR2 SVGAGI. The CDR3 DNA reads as TGTGCCAGCAGTTCCTGGACAGGGGGGATGGTTCGGCCCCAGCATTTT. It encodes CASSSWTGGMVRPQHF.

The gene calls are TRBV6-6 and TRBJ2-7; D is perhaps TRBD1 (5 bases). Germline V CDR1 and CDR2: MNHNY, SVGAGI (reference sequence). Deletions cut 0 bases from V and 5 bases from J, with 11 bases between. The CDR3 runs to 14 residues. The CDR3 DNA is TGTGCCAGCAGTTACTCTGGCGGCAGGGACGAGCAGTACTTC. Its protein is CASSYSGGRDEQYF.

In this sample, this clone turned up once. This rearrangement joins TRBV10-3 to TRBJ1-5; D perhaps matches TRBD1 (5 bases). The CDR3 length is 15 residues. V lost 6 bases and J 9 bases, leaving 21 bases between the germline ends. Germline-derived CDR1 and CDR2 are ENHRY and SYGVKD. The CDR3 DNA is TGTGCCATCAGCCCTAGTGACAGCGGATCGGCGCCCCAGCATTTT. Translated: CAISPSDSGSAPQHF.

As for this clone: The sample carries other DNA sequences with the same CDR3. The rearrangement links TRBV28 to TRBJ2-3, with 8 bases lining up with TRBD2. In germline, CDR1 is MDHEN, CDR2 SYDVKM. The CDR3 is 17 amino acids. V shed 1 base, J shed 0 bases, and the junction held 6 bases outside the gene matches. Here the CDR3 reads CASSLLGLAGSTDTQYF. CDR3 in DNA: TGTGCCAGCAGTTTATTAGGCCTAGCGGGCAGCACAGATACGCAGTATTTT.

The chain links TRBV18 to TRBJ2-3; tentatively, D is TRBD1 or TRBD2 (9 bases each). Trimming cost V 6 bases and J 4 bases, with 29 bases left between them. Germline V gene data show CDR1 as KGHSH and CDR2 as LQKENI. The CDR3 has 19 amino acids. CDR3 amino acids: CASSQDRGSSGTQADTQYF. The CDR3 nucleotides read TGTGCCAGCTCTCAGGACAGGGGATCTAGCGGGACCCAGGCAGATACGCAGTATTTT.

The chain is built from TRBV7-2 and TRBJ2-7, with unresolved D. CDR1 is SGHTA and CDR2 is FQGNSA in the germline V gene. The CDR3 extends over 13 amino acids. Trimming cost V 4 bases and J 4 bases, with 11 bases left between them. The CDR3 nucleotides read TGTGCCAGCAGCTCCGACGGTACATACGAGCAGTACTTC. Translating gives CASSSDGTYEQYF.

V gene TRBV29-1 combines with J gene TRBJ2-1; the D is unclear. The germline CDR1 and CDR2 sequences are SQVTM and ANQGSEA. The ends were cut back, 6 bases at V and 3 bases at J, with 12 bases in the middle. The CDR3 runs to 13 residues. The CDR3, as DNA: TGCAGCGTCACGCCGGTAGTCTACAATGAGCAGTTCTTC. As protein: CSVTPVVYNEQFF.

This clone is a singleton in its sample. CDR3 nucleotides: TGTGCCAGTGCTACGGGACTTCAAAACACCGGGGAGCTGTTTTTT. Protein sequence: CASATGLQNTGELFF. The rearrangement uses TRBV28 and TRBJ2-2; TRBD2 is a possible D gene (6 bases). Germline V CDR1 and CDR2: MDHEN, SYDVKM. The CDR3 has 15 residues. Between the trimmed V and J ends, which lost 9 bases and 2 bases, there was a span of 16 bases.

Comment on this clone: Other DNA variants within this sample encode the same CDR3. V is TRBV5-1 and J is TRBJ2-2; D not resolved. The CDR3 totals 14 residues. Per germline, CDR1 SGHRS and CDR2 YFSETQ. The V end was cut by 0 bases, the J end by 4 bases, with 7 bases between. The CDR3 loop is CASSLASSTGELFF. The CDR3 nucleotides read TGCGCCAGCAGCTTGGCCTCTAGCACCGGGGAGCTGTTTTTT.

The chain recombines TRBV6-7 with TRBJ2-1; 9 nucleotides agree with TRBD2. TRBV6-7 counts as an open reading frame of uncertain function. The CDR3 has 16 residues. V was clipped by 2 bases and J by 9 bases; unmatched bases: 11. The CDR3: CASSYPLAGGWCEQFF. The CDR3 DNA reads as TGTGCCAGCAGTTACCCTCTGGCGGGAGGGTGGTGTGAGCAGTTCTTC.

CDR3 in amino acids: CASSWEGTSGRNEQFF. CDR3 DNA: TGTGCCAGCAGCTGGGAGGGGACTAGCGGGAGAAATGAGCAGTTCTTC. The chain carries TRBV7-3 and TRBJ2-1; 14 bases agree with TRBD2. This CDR3 contains 16 residues. Germline CDR1 SGHTA, CDR2 FQGTGA. V shed 4 bases, J shed 7 bases, and the junction held 6 bases outside the gene matches.

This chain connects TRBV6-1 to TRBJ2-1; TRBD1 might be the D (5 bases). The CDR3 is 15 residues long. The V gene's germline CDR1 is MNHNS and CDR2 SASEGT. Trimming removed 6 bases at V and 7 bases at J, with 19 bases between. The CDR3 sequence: CASSRQSFSWNEQFF. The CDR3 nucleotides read TGTGCCAGCAGCCGACAGTCCTTCTCATGGAATGAGCAGTTCTTC.

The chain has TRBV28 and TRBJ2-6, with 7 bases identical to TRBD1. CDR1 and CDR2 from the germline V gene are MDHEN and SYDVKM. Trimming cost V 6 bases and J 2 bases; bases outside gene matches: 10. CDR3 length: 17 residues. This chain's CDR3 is CASRRLGQRTGANVLTF. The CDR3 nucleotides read TGTGCCAGCAGGAGGTTGGGACAGAGGACTGGGGCCAACGTCCTGACTTTC. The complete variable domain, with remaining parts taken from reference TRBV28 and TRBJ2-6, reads DVKVTQSSRYLVKRTGEKVFLECVQDMDHENMFWYRQDPGLGLRLIYFSYDVKMKEKGDIPEGYSVSREKKERFSLILESASTNQTSMYLCASRRLGQRTGANVLTFGAGSRLTVL.

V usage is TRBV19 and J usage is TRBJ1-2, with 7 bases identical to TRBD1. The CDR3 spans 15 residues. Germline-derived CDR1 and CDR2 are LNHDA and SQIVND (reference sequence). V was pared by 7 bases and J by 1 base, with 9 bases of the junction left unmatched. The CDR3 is CASKSGDRINYGYTF. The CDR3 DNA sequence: TGTGCCAGTAAAAGTGGGGACAGAATTAACTATGGCTACACCTTC.

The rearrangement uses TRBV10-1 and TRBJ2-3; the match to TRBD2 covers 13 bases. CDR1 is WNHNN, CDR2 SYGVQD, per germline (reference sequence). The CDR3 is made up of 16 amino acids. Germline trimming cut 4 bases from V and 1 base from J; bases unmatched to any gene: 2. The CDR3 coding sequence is TGCGCCAGCAGTGTCGGGACTAGCGGGGGCACAGATACGCAGTATTTT. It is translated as CASSVGTSGGTDTQYF.

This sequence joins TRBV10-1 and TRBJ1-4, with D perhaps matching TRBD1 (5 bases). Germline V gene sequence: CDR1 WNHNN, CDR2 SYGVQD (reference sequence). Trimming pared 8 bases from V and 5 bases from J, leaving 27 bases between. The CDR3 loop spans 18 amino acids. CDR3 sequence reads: CASPSGNSEGTQNEKLFF. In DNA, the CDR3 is TGCGCCAGCCCTAGTGGGAACTCAGAGGGGACCCAGAATGAAAAACTGTTTTTT.

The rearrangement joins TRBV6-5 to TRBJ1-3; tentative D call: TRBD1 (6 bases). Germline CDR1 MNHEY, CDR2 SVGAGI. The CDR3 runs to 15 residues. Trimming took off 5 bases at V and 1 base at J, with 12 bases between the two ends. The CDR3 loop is CASSRTGSSGNTIYF. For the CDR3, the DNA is TGTGCCAGCAGTCGCACAGGGAGTTCTGGAAACACCATATATTTT.

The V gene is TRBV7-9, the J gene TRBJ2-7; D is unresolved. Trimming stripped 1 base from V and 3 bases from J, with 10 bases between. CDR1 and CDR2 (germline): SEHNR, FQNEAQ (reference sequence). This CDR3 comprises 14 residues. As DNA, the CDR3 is TGTGCCAGCAGCTTAGATGAGGCCAGCTACGAGCAGTACTTC. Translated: CASSLDEASYEQYF.

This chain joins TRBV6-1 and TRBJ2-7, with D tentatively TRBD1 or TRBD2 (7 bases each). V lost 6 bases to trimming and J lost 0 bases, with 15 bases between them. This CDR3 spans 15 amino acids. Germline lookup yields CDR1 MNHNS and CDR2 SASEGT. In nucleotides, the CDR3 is TGTGCCAGCAGAAACCAGCGGGACAGCTCCTACGAGCAGTACTTC. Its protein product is CASRNQRDSSYEQYF.

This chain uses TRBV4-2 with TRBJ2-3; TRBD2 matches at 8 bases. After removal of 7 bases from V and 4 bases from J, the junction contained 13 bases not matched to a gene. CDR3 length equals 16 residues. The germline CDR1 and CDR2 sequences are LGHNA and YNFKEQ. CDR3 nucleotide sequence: TGTGCCAGCACCCTGTTGTCGGGAGGGCCTCCAGATACGCAGTATTTT. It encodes CASTLLSGGPPDTQYF.

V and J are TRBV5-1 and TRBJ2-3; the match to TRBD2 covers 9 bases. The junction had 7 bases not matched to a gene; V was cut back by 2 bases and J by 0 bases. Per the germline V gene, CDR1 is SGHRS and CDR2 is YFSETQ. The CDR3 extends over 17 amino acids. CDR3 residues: CASSFLAGTSSTDTQYF. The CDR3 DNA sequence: TGCGCCAGCAGCTTTCTAGCGGGAACGAGTAGCACAGATACGCAGTATTTT.

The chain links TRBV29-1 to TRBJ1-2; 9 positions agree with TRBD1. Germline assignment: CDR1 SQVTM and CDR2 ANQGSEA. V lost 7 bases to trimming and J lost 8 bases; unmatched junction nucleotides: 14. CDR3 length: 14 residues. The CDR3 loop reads CSALGQGGVWGYTF. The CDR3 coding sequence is TGCAGCGCTCTGGGACAGGGAGGGGTCTGGGGCTACACCTTC.

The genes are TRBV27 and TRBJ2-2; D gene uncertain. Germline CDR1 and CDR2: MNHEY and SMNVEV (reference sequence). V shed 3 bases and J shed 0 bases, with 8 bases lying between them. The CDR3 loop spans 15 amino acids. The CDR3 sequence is CASSFSRANTGELFF. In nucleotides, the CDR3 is TGTGCCAGCAGTTTTTCCCGCGCGAACACCGGGGAGCTGTTTTTT.